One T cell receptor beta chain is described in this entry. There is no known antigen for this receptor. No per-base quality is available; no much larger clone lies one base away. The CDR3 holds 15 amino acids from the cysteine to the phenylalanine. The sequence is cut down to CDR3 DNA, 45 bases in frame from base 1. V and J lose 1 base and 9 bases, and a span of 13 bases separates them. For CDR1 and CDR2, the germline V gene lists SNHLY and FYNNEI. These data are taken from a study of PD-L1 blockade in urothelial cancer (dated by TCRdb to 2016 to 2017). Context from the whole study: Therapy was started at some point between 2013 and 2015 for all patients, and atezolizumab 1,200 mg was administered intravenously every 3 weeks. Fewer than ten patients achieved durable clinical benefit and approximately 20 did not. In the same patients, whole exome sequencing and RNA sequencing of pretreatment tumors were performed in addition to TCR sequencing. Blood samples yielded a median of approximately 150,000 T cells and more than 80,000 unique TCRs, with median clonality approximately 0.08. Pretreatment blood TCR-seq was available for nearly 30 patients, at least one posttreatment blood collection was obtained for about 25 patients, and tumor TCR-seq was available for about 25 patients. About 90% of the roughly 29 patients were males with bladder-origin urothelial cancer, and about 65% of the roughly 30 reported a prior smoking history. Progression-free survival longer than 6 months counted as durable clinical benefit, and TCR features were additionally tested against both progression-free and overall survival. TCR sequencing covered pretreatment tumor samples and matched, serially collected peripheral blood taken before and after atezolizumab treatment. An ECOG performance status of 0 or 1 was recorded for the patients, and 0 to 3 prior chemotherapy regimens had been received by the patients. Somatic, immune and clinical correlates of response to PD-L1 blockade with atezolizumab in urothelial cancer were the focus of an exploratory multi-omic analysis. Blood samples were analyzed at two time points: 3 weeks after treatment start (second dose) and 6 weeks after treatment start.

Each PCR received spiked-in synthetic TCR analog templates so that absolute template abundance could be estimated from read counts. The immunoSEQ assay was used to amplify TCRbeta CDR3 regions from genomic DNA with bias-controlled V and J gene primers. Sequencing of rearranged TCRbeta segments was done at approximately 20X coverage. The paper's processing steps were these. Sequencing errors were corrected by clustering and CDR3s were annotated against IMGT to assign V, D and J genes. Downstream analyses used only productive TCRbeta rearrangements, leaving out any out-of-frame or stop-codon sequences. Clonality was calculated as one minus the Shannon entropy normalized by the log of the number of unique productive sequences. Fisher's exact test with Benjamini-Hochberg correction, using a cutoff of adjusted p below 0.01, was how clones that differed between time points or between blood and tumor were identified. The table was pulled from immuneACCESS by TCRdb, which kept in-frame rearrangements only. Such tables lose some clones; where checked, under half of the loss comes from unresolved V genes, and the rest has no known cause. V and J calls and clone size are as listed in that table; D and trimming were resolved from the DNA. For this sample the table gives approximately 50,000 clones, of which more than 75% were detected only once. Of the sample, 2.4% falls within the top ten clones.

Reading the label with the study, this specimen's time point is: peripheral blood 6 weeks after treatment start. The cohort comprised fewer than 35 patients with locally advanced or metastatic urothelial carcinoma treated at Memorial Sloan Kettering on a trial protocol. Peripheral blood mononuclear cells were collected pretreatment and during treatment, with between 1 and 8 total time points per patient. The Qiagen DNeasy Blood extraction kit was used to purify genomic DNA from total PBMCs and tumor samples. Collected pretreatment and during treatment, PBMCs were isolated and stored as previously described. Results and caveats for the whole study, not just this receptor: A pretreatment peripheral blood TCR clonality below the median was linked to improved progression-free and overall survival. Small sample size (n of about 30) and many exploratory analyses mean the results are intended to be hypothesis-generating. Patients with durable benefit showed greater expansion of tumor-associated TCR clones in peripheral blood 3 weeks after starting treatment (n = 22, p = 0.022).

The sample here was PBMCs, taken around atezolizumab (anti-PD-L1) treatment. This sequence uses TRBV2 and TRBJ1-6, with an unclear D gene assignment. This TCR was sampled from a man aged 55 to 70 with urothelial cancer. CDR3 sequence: CASSEEETGTSPLHF. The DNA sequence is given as TGTGCCAGCAGTGAAGAGGAGACGGGTACTTCACCCCTCCACTTT. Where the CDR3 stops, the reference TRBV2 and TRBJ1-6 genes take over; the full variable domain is EPEVTQTPSHQVTQMGQEVILRCVPISNHLYFYWYRQILGQKVEFLVSFYNNEISEKSEIFDDQFSVERPDGSNFTLKIRSTKLEDSAMYFCASSEEETGTSPLHFGNGTRLTVT.